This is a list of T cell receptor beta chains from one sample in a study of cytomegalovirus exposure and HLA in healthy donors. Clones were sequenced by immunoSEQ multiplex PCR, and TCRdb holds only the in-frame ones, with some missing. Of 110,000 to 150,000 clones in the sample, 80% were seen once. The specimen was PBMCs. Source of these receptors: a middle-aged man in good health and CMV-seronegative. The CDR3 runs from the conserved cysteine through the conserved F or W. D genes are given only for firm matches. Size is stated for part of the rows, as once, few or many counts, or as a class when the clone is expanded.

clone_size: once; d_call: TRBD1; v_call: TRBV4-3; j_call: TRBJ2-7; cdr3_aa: CASSQDGYRGTYEQYF; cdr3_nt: TGCGCCAGCAGCCAAGATGGGTACAGGGGAACCTACGAGCAGTACTTC
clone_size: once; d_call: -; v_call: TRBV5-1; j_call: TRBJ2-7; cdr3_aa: CASSLAGQTYEQYF; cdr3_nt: TGCGCCAGCAGCTTGGCCGGACAGACCTACGAGCAGTACTTC
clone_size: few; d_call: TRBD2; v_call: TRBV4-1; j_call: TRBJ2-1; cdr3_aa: CASSQDLAGHYNEQFF; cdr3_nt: TGCGCCAGCAGCCAAGATTTAGCGGGGCACTACAATGAGCAGTTCTTC
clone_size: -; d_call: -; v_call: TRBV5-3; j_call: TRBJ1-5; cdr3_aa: CARSLTGTMDQPQHF; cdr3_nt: TGTGCCAGAAGCTTAACCGGGACTATGGATCAGCCCCAGCATTTT
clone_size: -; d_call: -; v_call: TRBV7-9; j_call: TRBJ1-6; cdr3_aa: CASSPVGEGSYNSPLHF; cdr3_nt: TGTGCCAGCAGCCCCGTGGGGGAGGGGTCCTATAATTCACCCCTCCACTTT
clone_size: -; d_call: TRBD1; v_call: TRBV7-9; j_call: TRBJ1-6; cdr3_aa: CASSLVALGTVHNSPLHF; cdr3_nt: TGTGCCAGCAGCTTAGTAGCCCTCGGGACAGTTCATAATTCCCCCCTCCACTTT
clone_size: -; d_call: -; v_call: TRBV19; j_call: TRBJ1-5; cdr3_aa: CASSIGRQLNQPQHF; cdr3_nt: TGTGCCAGTAGTATAGGGAGACAGCTTAATCAGCCCCAGCATTTT
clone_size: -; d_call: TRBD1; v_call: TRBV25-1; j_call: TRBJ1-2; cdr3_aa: CASSDPYGTGPVYGYTF; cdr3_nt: TGTGCCAGCAGTGACCCTTACGGGACAGGGCCTGTCTATGGCTACACCTTC
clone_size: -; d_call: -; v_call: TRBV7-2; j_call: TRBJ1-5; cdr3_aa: CASSLTAGSNQPQHF; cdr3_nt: TGTGCCAGCAGCTTAACCGCAGGGAGCAATCAGCCCCAGCATTTT
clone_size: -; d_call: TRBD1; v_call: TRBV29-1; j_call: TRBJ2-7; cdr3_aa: CSVEETGAPYEQYF; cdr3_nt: TGCAGCGTTGAAGAGACAGGGGCCCCCTACGAGCAGTACTTC
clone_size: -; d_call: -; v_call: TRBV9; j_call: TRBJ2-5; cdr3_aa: CASSVGGLQETQYF; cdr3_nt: TGTGCCAGCAGCGTTGGAGGCCTCCAAGAGACCCAGTACTTC
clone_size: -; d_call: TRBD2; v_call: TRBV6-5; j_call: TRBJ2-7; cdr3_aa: CASSSGRVEQYF; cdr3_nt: TGTGCCAGCAGTTCGGGGAGGGTCGAGCAGTACTTC
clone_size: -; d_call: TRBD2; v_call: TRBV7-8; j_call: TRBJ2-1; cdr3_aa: CATLAGGPLYPGNEQFF; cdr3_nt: TGTGCCACATTAGCGGGGGGGCCACTCTATCCGGGGAATGAGCAGTTCTTC
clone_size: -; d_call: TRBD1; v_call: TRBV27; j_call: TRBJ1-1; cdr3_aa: CASSMRQGGTEAFF; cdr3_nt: TGTGCCAGCAGTATGCGACAGGGAGGAACTGAAGCTTTCTTT
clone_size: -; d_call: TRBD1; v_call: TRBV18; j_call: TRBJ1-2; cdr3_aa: CASSPGTGKVDGYTF; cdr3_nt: TGTGCCAGCTCACCTGGGACAGGGAAGGTCGATGGCTACACCTTC
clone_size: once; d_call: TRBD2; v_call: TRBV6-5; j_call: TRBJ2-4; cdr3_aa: CASTPSGTNKNIQYF; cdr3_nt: TGTGCCAGCACTCCCTCCGGGACTAACAAAAACATTCAGTACTTC
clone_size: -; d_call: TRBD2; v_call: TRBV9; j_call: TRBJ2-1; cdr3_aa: CASTVAGEYNEQFF; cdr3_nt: TGTGCCAGCACCGTAGCGGGGGAATACAATGAGCAGTTCTTC
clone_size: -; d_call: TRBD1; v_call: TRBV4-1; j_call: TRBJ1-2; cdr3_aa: CASSQTGVGYTF; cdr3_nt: TGCGCCAGCAGCCAGACAGGGGTCGGCTACACCTTC
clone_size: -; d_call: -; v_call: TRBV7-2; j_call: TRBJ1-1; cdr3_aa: CAISDSMNTEAFF; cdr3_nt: TGTGCCATCTCCGACAGCATGAACACTGAAGCTTTCTTT
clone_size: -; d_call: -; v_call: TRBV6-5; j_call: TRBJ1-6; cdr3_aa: CASTYGSYNSPLHF; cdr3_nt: TGTGCCAGCACCTACGGGTCCTATAATTCACCCCTCCACTTT
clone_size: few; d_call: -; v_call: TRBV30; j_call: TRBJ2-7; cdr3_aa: CAWSFKTGSSYEQYF; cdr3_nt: TGTGCCTGGAGTTTTAAGACGGGGAGCTCCTACGAGCAGTACTTC
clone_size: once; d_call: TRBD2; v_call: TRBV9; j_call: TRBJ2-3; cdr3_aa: CASSVAQREVTDTQYF; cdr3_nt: TGTGCCAGCAGCGTAGCCCAGCGGGAGGTCACAGATACGCAGTATTTT
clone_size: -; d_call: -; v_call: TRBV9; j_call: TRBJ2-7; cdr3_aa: CASSVVGRGADEQYF; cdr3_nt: TGTGCCAGCAGCGTAGTTGGCAGGGGAGCCGACGAGCAGTACTTC
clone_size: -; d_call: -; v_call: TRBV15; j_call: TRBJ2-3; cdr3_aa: CATSRDGTHTDTQYF; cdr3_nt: TGTGCCACCAGCAGAGATGGGACACACACAGATACGCAGTATTTT
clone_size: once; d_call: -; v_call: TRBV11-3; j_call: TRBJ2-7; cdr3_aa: CASSLPKLRAPYEQYF; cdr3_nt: TGTGCCAGCAGCTTACCGAAGTTGCGGGCCCCCTACGAGCAGTACTTC
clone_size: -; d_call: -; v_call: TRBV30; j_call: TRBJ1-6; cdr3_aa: CAWKLVGGSYNSPLHF; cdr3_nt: TGTGCCTGGAAGTTGGTGGGAGGCTCCTATAATTCACCCCTCCACTTT
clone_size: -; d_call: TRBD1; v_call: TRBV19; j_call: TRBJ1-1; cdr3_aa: CASSMQGGSMNTEAFF; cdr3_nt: TGTGCCAGTAGTATGCAGGGGGGATCAATGAACACTGAAGCTTTCTTT
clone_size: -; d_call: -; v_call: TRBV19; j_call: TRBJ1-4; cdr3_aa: CASSIGEKLFF; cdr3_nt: TGTGCCAGTAGTATCGGGGAAAAACTGTTTTTT
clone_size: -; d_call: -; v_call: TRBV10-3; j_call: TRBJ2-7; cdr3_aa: CAISGTAHEQYF; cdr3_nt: TGTGCCATCAGTGGGACAGCGCACGAGCAGTACTTC
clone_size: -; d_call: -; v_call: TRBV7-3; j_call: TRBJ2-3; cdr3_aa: CASSLGTSTDTQYF; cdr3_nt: TGTGCCAGCTCTCTGGGGACTAGCACAGATACGCAGTATTTT
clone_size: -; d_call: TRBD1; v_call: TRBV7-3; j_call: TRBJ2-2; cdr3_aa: CASSSTYRGGTGELFF; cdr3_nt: TGTGCCAGCAGCTCTACATACAGGGGCGGGACCGGGGAGCTGTTTTTT
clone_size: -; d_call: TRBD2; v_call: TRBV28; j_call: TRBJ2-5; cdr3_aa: CASSPGGRQETQYF; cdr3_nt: TGTGCCAGCAGTCCGGGGGGGAGGCAAGAGACCCAGTACTTC
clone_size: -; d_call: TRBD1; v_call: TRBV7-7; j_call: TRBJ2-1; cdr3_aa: CASSPPGQGRSGEQFF; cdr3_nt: TGTGCCAGCAGCCCTCCCGGACAGGGGAGGTCCGGGGAGCAGTTCTTC
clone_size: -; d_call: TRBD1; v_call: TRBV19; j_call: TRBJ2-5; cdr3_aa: CASSSGQVRETQYF; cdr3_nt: TGTGCCAGTAGTAGCGGACAGGTCCGAGAGACCCAGTACTTC
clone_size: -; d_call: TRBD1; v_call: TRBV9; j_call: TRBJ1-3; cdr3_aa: CASSVDPGGLLVGNTIYF; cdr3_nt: TGTGCCAGCAGCGTAGACCCAGGGGGCCTTTTAGTTGGAAACACCATATATTTT
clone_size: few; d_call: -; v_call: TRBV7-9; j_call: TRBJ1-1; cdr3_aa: CASSFTELNTEAFF; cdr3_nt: TGTGCCAGCAGCTTTACAGAACTCAACACTGAAGCTTTCTTT
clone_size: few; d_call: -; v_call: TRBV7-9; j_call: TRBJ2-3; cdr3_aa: CASSLTRGGDTQYF; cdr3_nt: TGTGCCAGCAGCTTAACGAGGGGAGGAGATACGCAGTATTTT
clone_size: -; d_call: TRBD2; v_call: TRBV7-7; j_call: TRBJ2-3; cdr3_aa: CASSLGLAATDTQYF; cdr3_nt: TGTGCCAGCAGCTTAGGGCTAGCGGCCACAGATACGCAGTATTTT
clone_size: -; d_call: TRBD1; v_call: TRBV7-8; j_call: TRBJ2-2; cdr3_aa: CASIPGGYTGELFF; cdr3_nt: TGTGCCAGCATCCCAGGGGGCTACACCGGGGAGCTGTTTTTT
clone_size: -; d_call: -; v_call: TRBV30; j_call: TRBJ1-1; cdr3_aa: CAWRSPSTEAFF; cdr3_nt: TGTGCCTGGAGGAGTCCTAGCACTGAAGCTTTCTTT
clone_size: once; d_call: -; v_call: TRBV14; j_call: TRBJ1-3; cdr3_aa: CASSQDPPAGGNTIYF; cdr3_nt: TGTGCCAGCAGCCAAGACCCCCCCGCGGGTGGAAACACCATATATTTT
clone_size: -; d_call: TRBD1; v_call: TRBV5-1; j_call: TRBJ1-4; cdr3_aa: CASSYQGAVEKLFF; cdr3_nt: TGCGCCAGCAGTTATCAGGGGGCGGTGGAAAAACTGTTTTTT
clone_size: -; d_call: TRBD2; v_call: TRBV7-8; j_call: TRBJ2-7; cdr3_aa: CASSLGGGNPYEQYF; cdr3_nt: TGTGCCAGCAGCTTAGGGGGGGGGAACCCCTACGAGCAGTACTTC
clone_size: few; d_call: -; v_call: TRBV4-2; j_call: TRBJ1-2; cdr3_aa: CASSQDGIGTSYTF; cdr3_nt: TGTGCCAGCAGCCAAGACGGTATCGGGACATCCTACACCTTC
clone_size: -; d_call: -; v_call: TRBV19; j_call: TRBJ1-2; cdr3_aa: CASSIWGGGLSGYTF; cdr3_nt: TGTGCCAGTAGTATATGGGGAGGGGGGTTGAGTGGCTACACCTTC
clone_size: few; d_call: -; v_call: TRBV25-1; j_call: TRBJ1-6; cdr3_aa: CASRGSMNSPLHF; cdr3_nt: TGTGCCAGCCGAGGGAGCATGAATTCACCCCTCCACTTT
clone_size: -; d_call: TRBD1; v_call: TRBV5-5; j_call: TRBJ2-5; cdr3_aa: CASSFGTAQETQYF; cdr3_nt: TGTGCCAGCAGCTTCGGGACAGCCCAAGAGACCCAGTACTTC
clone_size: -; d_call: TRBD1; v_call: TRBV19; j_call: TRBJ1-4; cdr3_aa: CASSRGTGRGEKLFF; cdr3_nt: TGTGCCAGTAGTAGGGGGACAGGGCGGGGTGAAAAACTGTTTTTT
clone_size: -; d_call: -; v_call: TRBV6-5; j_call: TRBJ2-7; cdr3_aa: CASSYFSGSYEQYF; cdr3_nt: TGTGCCAGCAGTTACTTCAGCGGCTCCTACGAGCAGTACTTC
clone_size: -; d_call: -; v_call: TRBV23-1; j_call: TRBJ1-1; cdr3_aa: CASSPFTEAFF; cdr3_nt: TGCGCCAGCAGTCCGTTCACTGAAGCTTTCTTT
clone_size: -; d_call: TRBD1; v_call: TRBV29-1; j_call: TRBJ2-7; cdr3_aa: CSVTTGTGGSYEQYF; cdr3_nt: TGCAGCGTGACTACCGGGACAGGGGGCTCTTACGAGCAGTACTTC
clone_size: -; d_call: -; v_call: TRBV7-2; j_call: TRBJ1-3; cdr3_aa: CASSFGGSSGNTIYF; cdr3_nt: TGTGCCAGCAGCTTTGGAGGATCCTCTGGAAACACCATATATTTT
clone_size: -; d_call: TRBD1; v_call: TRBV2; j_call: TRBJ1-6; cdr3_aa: CATYLGQGVSPLHF; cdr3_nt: TGTGCCACCTACCTGGGACAGGGTGTTTCACCCCTCCACTTT
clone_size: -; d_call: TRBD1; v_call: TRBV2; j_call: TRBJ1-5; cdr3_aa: CASKTGGGGSNQPQHF; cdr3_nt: TGTGCCAGCAAGACGGGAGGGGGCGGCTCCAATCAGCCCCAGCATTTT
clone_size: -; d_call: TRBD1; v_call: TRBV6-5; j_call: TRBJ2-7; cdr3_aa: CASSRTGTGNEQYF; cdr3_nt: TGTGCCAGCAGTCGGACCGGGACAGGGAACGAGCAGTACTTC
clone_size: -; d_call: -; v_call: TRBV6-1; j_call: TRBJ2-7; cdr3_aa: CASSDGYEQYF; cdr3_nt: TGTGCCAGCAGTGACGGGTACGAGCAGTACTTC
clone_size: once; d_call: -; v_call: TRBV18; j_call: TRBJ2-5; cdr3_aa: CASSPKREETQYF; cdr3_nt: TGTGCCAGCTCACCCAAGAGAGAAGAGACCCAGTACTTC
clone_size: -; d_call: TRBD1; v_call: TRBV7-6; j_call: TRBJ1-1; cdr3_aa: CASSFKGQGMNTEAFF; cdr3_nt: TGTGCCAGCAGCTTTAAGGGACAGGGAATGAACACTGAAGCTTTCTTT
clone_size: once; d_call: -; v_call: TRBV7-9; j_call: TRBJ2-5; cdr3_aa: CASSLRTAYQETQYF; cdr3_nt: TGTGCCAGCAGCTTAAGGACAGCTTACCAAGAGACCCAGTACTTC